This T cell receptor (beta chain) was identified during a study of T cells in Graves' hyperthyroidism and ophthalmopathy. The TCR beta CDR3 regions underwent amplification using RNA transcripts as the source. RT-PCR in the first round (using the HTBI primer set) targeted the TCR CDR3. MiXCR, applied by TCRdb to the multiplex PCR reads, yields one record per CDR3 protein. Here the sample spans a few hundred thousand distinct CDR3 sequences, roughly an eighth being singletons. Study-wide results and caveats: In the blood, most expanded thyroid clonotypes above 0.001 appeared as well.

Remarks on this clonotype: Its target is not known.

Per germline, CDR1 SQVTM and CDR2 ANQGSEA. Trimming cost V 8 bases and J 5 bases, with 15 bases left between them. The CDR3 is made up of 12 amino acids. The diagnoses drew upon clinical symptoms, serum thyroxine and TRAb, thyroid ultrasound and orbital computed tomography. Source material for PBMCs was more than 7.5 ml fresh peripheral blood. The sequenced material came from blood. V gene TRBV29-1 combines with J gene TRBJ2-5; the D gene is possibly TRBD2 (5 bases). The TCR comes from a woman between 40 and 55 years old with Graves' ophthalmopathy. The CDR3 spells CSLRAGGETQYF. The CDR3 region has the DNA TGCAGCCTTAGGGCGGGTGGGGAGACCCAGTACTTC.